The rows below give T cell receptor beta chains drawn from one sample of a study of blood T cell repertoires in COVID-19. Assay used: immunoSEQ multiplex PCR; TCRdb lists only in-frame clones, some missing. The sample records nearly 350,000 clones, about 83% being singletons. The sample was peripheral blood. The receptors were sampled from a young man with active or convalescent COVID-19. Each CDR3 is given with its conserved first and last residue. D genes are given only for firm matches. Expanded clones get a size class; other rows say once, few or many, or leave the size out.

d_call clone_size j_call v_call cdr3_nt cdr3_aa
TRBD2 . TRBJ2-7 TRBV6-6 TGTGCCAGCAGTTTCCAGACTAGCGGGAGAAACGAGCAGTACTTC CASSFQTSGRNEQYF
TRBD1 . TRBJ2-6 TRBV4-2 TGTGCCAGCAGCCAGTTGGGACAGGGCTACTCTGGGGCCAACGTCCTGACTTTC CASSQLGQGYSGANVLTF
TRBD1 few TRBJ1-2 TRBV19 TGTGCCAGTATCGAGGCAGGGGGGCAGATAAGGGGCTACACCTTC CASIEAGGQIRGYTF
TRBD1 few TRBJ1-2 TRBV19 TGTGCCAGTAGTAGACACAGGGGGCGCGGGCATTATGGCTACACCTTC CASSRHRGRGHYGYTF
. . TRBJ1-2 TRBV9 TGTGCCAGCAGCCCCCCCATAGGGAGCGGGGATGGCTACACCTTC CASSPPIGSGDGYTF
TRBD1 once TRBJ2-7 TRBV2 TGTGCCAGCAACGGACAGGGGGGCGAGCAGTACTTC CASNGQGGEQYF
. . TRBJ1-5 TRBV4-3 TGCGCCAGCAGCCAAGACAACCAGGTTCCCAATCAGCCCCAGCATTTT CASSQDNQVPNQPQHF
. . TRBJ1-5 TRBV6-4 TGTGCCAGCACCGAGAATCAGCCCCAGCATTTT CASTENQPQHF
. . TRBJ2-5 TRBV7-3 TGTGCCAGCAGAGAGGCAAGTAGCCAGACCCAGTACTTC CASREASSQTQYF
. . TRBJ2-7 TRBV11-1 TGTGCCAGCAGCTTCGGGTCAGGGGAAAACTACGAGCAGTACTTC CASSFGSGENYEQYF
TRBD2 . TRBJ2-1 TRBV18 TGTGCCAGCTCACCATTATTGGGCGGGAGGGCCCCCTACAATGAGCAGTTCTTC CASSPLLGGRAPYNEQFF
TRBD1 . TRBJ2-1 TRBV7-7 TGTGCCAGCAGGTCCGGGACAGGGGGCGCGGATGAGCAGTTCTTC CASRSGTGGADEQFF
. . TRBJ2-5 TRBV5-5 TGTGCCAGCAGCTTGGGGGCAGGGCCAGAGACCCAGTACTTC CASSLGAGPETQYF
TRBD1 . TRBJ1-5 TRBV19 TGTGCCAGTAGCCTGACAGGGACTCTGGGTAGGGCCCAGCATTTT CASSLTGTLGRAQHF
. once TRBJ2-1 TRBV7-9 TGTGCCAGCAGCTTAAGCGGCTACAATGAGCAGTTCTTC CASSLSGYNEQFF
. . TRBJ2-1 TRBV19 TGTGCCAGTAGTTGGGGGCCGCCATACAATGAGCAGTTCTTC CASSWGPPYNEQFF
. few TRBJ1-4 TRBV24-1 TGTGCCACCAGTGATTCTCAGGGTTTTAATGAAAAACTGTTTTTT CATSDSQGFNEKLFF
. . TRBJ1-5 TRBV7-9 TGTGCCAGCACACTGGGGGGTGCTCAGCCCCAGCATTTT CASTLGGAQPQHF
. . TRBJ1-1 TRBV7-3 TGTGCCAGCAGCTTGGGGGCCCCAGGGACTGAAGCTTTCTTT CASSLGAPGTEAFF
. . TRBJ2-7 TRBV19 TGTGCCAGTAGTATAGTTTTTACCTACGAGCAGTACTTC CASSIVFTYEQYF
. . TRBJ1-4 TRBV4-3 TGCGCCAGCAGCCAAGTGCAGGGTGAAAAACTGTTTTTT CASSQVQGEKLFF
TRBD1 few TRBJ2-3 TRBV6-6 TGTGCCAGCAGTCCTGGACAGGGGAGAGGGGATACGCAGTATTTT CASSPGQGRGDTQYF
. . TRBJ1-6 TRBV13 TGTGCCAGCAGCTTAGAGGGAGGGAGAGCCCTCCACTTT CASSLEGGRALHF
. . TRBJ2-5 TRBV27 TGTGCCACCCCTAGCAGGCAAGAGACCCAGTACTTC CATPSRQETQYF